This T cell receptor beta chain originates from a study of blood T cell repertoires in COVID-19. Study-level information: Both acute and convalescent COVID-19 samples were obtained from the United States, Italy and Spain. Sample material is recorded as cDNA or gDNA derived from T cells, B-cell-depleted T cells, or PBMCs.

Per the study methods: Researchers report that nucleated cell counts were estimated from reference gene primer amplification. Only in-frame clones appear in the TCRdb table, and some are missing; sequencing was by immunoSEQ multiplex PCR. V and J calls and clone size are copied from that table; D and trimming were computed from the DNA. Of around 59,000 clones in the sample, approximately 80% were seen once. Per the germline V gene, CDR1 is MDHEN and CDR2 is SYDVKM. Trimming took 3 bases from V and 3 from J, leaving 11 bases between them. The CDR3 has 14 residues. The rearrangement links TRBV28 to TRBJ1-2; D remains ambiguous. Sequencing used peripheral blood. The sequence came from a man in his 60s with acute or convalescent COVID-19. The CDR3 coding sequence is TGTGCCAGCAGTTTCGGCAGAGCGTACTATGGCTACACCTTC. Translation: CASSFGRAYYGYTF.